The 14 T cell receptor beta chains in this list originate from one sample, sequenced in a study of T cells in Graves' hyperthyroidism and ophthalmopathy. It was RNA transcripts that yielded the amplified TCR beta CDR3 regions. First-round RT-PCR targeting the TCR CDR3 was performed with the HTBI primer set. TCRdb reprocessed the multiplex PCR reads with MiXCR, giving one entry per CDR3 protein. The sample has hundreds of thousands of distinct CDR3 sequences, roughly 14% seen once; the top ten hold under 15%. The sample taken for sequencing was blood. These receptors originate from a man younger than 30 with Graves' ophthalmopathy.

The CDR3 reads CASSEWGTPTKVKQETQYF. Here the CDR3 DNA reads TGTGCCAGCAGTGAGTGGGGGACTCCCACGAAAGTCAAGCAAGAGACCCAGTACTTC. J is TRBJ2-5 and V is TRBV25-1, with D perhaps matching TRBD2 (6 bases). The CDR3 runs to 19 residues. The V gene's germline CDR1 is MGHDK and CDR2 SYGVNS. Trimming took 3 bases from V and 2 from J, leaving 25 bases between them.

This chain connects TRBV7-9 to TRBJ2-2; tentatively, D is TRBD1 (5 bases). Germline CDR1 and CDR2: SEHNR and FQNEAQ (reference sequence). Trimming pared 10 bases from V and 5 bases from J, leaving 17 bases between. This CDR3 has 14 residues. The CDR3 region is CAIPPAQVTGELFF. DNA of the CDR3: TGTGCCATCCCGCCTGCACAGGTTACCGGGGAGCTGTTTTTT.

Notes on this clonotype: A single base separates this from a much larger clone, so it may be a read error. V is TRBV11-2 and J is TRBJ1-2, with 9 positions matching TRBD1. Per the germline V gene, CDR1 is SGHAT and CDR2 is FQNNGV. With 3 bases clipped from V and 0 bases from J, the junction kept 8 bases outside the gene matches. The CDR3 has 17 residues. The CDR3 spells CASSFGGTGNPNYGYTF. CDR3 nucleotide sequence: TGTGCCAGCAGCTTCGGGGGGACAGGGAATCCTAACTATGGCTACACCTTC.

This clonotype was found once. The chain uses TRBV7-2 and TRBJ2-2; the D gene is possibly TRBD1 (5 bases). Germline CDR1 is SGHTA and CDR2 is FQGNSA. V gave up 0 bases and J gave up 1 base, with 15 bases separating them. The CDR3 contains 18 residues. The CDR3 DNA reads TGTGCCAGCAGCTTAGCGCTCGGTTGGGGCCAGAACACCGGGGAGCTGTTTTTT. Amino acid sequence: CASSLALGWGQNTGELFF.

The chain recombines TRBV7-9 with TRBJ2-5, with a weak D call TRBD1 (5 bases). The ends were cut back, 8 bases at V and 1 base at J, with 11 bases in the middle. This CDR3 is built from 13 residues. Germline CDR1 reads SEHNR; CDR2 reads FQNEAQ (reference sequence). CDR3 residues: CASERGIQETQYF. The DNA for the CDR3 is TGTGCCAGCGAAAGGGGTATCCAAGAGACCCAGTACTTC.

This clonotype was recorded at least ten times. V usage is TRBV2 and J usage is TRBJ1-2; D is ambiguous. Germline-derived CDR1 and CDR2 are SNHLY and FYNNEI. This CDR3 has 12 amino acids. V lost 3 bases and J lost 3, with 5 bases in between. CDR3 amino acids: CASSDRYYGYTF. The CDR3 DNA reads as TGTGCCAGCAGTGACAGATACTATGGCTACACCTTC.

This clonotype was seen a few times. This chain's CDR3 is CASSSGTDLNSPLHF. The CDR3 DNA sequence: TGCGCCAGCAGCTCCGGGACAGACCTTAATTCACCCCTCCACTTT. V usage is TRBV5-1 and J usage is TRBJ1-6, with 7 bases lining up with TRBD1. Germline CDR1 SGHRS, CDR2 YFSETQ. The length of the CDR3 is 15 residues. Unmatched junction bases numbered 6, after V lost 3 bases and J lost 6 bases.

This clonotype turned up a few times. The V gene is TRBV24-1, the J gene TRBJ1-2; 9 bases map to TRBD1. The CDR3 consists of 17 residues. J lost 3 bases, V lost 4 bases, and 11 bases had no gene match. The germline gives CDR1 KGHDR, CDR2 SFDVKD. CDR3 residues: CATSDPGTGPSHYGYTF. The CDR3 DNA reads TGTGCCACCAGTGACCCCGGGACAGGGCCTTCTCACTATGGCTACACCTTC.

This clonotype was found many times. V is TRBV11-2 and J is TRBJ1-1, with D maybe TRBD1 (5 bases). The germline CDR1 and CDR2 sequences are SGHAT and FQNNGV. V shed 4 bases and J shed 3 bases, with 9 bases lying between them. The CDR3 is 13 amino acids. The CDR3 loop reads CASSSPGDTEAFF. The DNA for the CDR3 is TGTGCCAGCAGCTCCCCGGGGGACACTGAAGCTTTCTTT.

The chain couples TRBV7-9 to TRBJ2-5, with 9 bases lining up with TRBD1. V lost 4 bases, J lost 1 base, and 4 bases stayed unmatched. Germline lookup yields CDR1 SEHNR and CDR2 FQNEAQ (reference sequence). The CDR3 is 15 residues long. CDR3 protein: CASSSGTGSQETQYF. CDR3 coding DNA: TGTGCCAGCAGCTCTGGGACAGGGTCCCAAGAGACCCAGTACTTC.

This clonotype was observed a handful of times. Its ends do not fully match the called genes, so a read error is possible. This sequence joins TRBV19 and TRBJ2-2; 11 nucleotides line up with TRBD2. The CDR3 covers 14 residues. The germline V gene encodes CDR1 LNHDA and CDR2 SQIVND (reference sequence). The chain's CDR3 is CAGSIAGGTGELFF. CDR3 nucleotides: TGTGCCGGTAGTATAGCGGGGGGGACCGGGGAGCTGTTTTTT.

In the case of this clonotype: A much more abundant neighbour one base away suggests this may be a read error. The gene calls are TRBV2 and TRBJ2-6, with D uncertain. The V gene's germline CDR1 is SNHLY and CDR2 FYNNEI. The CDR3 totals 17 residues. This chain's CDR3 is CASSVRPGPSRANVLTF. CDR3 DNA sequence: TGTGCCAGCAGTGTACGGCCAGGACCCTCTAGGGCCAACGTCCTGACTTTC.

The rearrangement joins TRBV19 to TRBJ2-1, with TRBD2 matching 9 bases. The CDR3 extends over 15 amino acids. The V gene end was trimmed by 6 bases and the J gene end by 8 bases; junction bases not matched to a gene: 11. Germline V lookup: CDR1 LNHDA, CDR2 SQIVND (reference sequence). The CDR3 reads CASSPGLARWDEQFF. The DNA of the CDR3 is TGTGCCAGTAGCCCGGGACTAGCCCGCTGGGATGAGCAGTTCTTC.

The chain combines TRBV15 with TRBJ1-6; a weak D match, TRBD1 (5 bases). Deletions cut 0 bases from V and 9 bases from J, with 9 bases between. The CDR3 consists of 14 residues. CDR1 is LNHNV and CDR2 is YYDKDF in the germline V gene (reference sequence). The CDR3 nucleotides read TGTGCCACCAGCAGAGAAGGGACTTTTTCACCCCTCCACTTT. Protein product: CATSREGTFSPLHF.